The clone carrying this T cell receptor beta chain was seen many times. This sample is drawn from a study of T-cell reconstitution after alpha-beta-depleted transplantation in children. As it was prepared, the TCRbeta library received unique molecular identifiers. TCRdb re-called the PCR reads with MiXCR, one entry per CDR3 protein. The sample yields fewer than 550,000 distinct CDR3 sequences, about 10% seen once. The TCR comes from a female patient aged 2-10 years who had a stem cell transplant for aplastic anemia, so the T cells may come from the graft donor. The source was PBMCs, mostly from graft donor cells, collected 180 days after TCRalphabeta/CD19-depleted stem cell transplant.

This CDR3 is CASSQGQGNQPQHF. CDR3 in DNA: TGTGCCAGCAGTCAGGGACAAGGCAATCAGCCCCAGCATTTT. The chain has TRBV12-3 or TRBV12-4 and TRBJ1-5, with D perhaps TRBD1 (6 bases). There are 14 residues in the CDR3. Trimming cost V 5 bases and J 2 bases, with 10 bases left between them.